The 3 T cell receptor beta chains below all came from one sample that was sequenced in a study of control samples from healthy donors and cancer patients. TCRdb keeps only in-frame clones here, not all; method: immunoSEQ multiplex PCR. The sample consists of about 130,000 clones, around 94% of them appearing once. Material for sequencing was PBMCs. The source of these receptors is a man aged 60 to 75 with colorectal cancer.

V gene TRBV5-1 combines with J gene TRBJ2-3; 9 nucleotides line up with TRBD2. The germline CDR1 and CDR2 sequences are SGHRS and YFSETQ. The CDR3 is 15 amino acids. V trimming: 5 bases; J trimming: 5 bases; junction bases outside the gene matches: 9. The CDR3 coding sequence is TGCGCCAGCAGTCCGGCGGGGGGGCCAGGAGATACGCAGTATTTT. Protein product: CASSPAGGPGDTQYF.

The chain employs TRBV24-1 and TRBJ1-3; 8 bases agree with TRBD1. CDR3 length: 17 residues. Germline values: CDR1 KGHDR, CDR2 SFDVKD. Trimming took 4 bases from V and 0 from J; bases not matched to a gene: 7. The CDR3: CATSDLRQGTSGNTIYF. The CDR3, as DNA: TGTGCCACCAGTGACCTGCGACAGGGGACCTCTGGAAACACCATATATTTT.

The rearrangement joins TRBV7-2 to TRBJ2-3; 9 bases match TRBD2. Germline CDR1 is SGHTA and CDR2 is FQGNSA. The V gene end was trimmed by 2 bases and the J gene end by 3 bases; junction bases not matched to a gene: 3. The CDR3 has 15 residues. In DNA, the CDR3 is TGTGCCAGCAGCTTATGGAGCGGGGGGACAGATACGCAGTATTTT. Amino acid sequence: CASSLWSGGTDTQYF. Filled out from reference TRBV7-2 and TRBJ2-3, the complete variable domain reads GAGVSQSPSNKVTEKGKDVELRCDPISGHTALYWYRQSLGQGLEFLIYFQGNSAPDKSGLPSDRFSAERTGGSVSTLTIQRTQQEDSAVYLCASSLWSGGTDTQYFGPGTRLTVL.